The present TCR beta chain was sequenced within a study of glioma-infiltrating T cells after dendritic cell vaccination (dated by TCRdb to about 2016). About the investigation overall: A cohort of 15 glioblastoma patients from Phase I and II dendritic cell vaccination trials was included, of whom 9 were newly diagnosed and 6 had recurrent disease. Between 2003 and 2012, patients were given autologous tumor lysate-pulsed dendritic cell vaccination. The vaccine consisted of monocyte-derived dendritic cells cultured roughly 7 days with IL-4 and GM-CSF, then pulsed overnight with autologous tumor lysate. Each patient got three intradermal injections of the dendritic cell vaccine, spaced at biweekly intervals, in the arm below the axilla. Deep sequencing of TCR beta CDR3 regions was used to quantify tumor-infiltrating lymphocyte content and compare tumor and blood repertoires in dendritic cell-vaccinated glioblastoma patients. Survival after dendritic cell vaccination was correlated with TCR sequencing metrics such as TIL content and the overlap between tumor and blood repertoires. The study at large found these results: The three-group TCR overlap response model was characterized as speculative, and prospective validation of the model was stated to be required. Longer time to progression and overall survival after dendritic cell vaccination were predicted by higher estimated pretreatment TIL content. No direct relationship between TCR clonality and survival was found, suggesting a diverse polyclonal response may matter. The cohort was small and heterogeneous, only a few patients had full blood and tumor sets, and even fewer had initial-recurrent tumor pairs.

Per the germline V gene, SNHLY is the CDR1 and FYNNEI is the CDR2. At the junction V is shortened by 6 bases and J by 4 bases; bases outside the gene matches: 9. Taken from cysteine to phenylalanine, the CDR3 has 14 residues. The read is trimmed to its CDR3 DNA, 42 bases read in frame from base 1. With respect to this clone: Its recognized antigen is unknown. It has no much larger one-base neighbor in the sample; base qualities were not kept.

To be selected, patients needed enough residual fresh-frozen tumor tissue and more than two years of available survival data. None of the glioblastoma patients carried an isocitrate dehydrogenase mutation, although molecular status otherwise varied. PBMC were collected before vaccination, two weeks after the third vaccination, and at tumor progression when it occurred. The Qiagen DNeasy Blood extraction Kit was used for extraction of genomic DNA. TCRB CDR3 regions were amplified from 2 to 2.5 ug genomic DNA, or all available DNA if less, using the immunoSEQ assay. The multiplex PCR employed 60 forward primers targeting TCR V beta segments and 13 reverse primers targeting J beta segments. To estimate reads per starting template, synthetic control templates were spiked into each sample at limiting dilution. Sequencing produced 87 bp reads on the Illumina HiSeq System. Turning to the authors' computational methods: To remove PCR and sequencing errors, closely related sequences were merged with a nearest neighbor algorithm. TCR overlap was measured as the percentage of unique tumor TCR beta sequences also present in the same patient's peripheral blood. The source is immuneACCESS, and TCRdb retained only in-frame sequences with V and J called. Part of the clones is not carried over; for the studies checked, unresolved V genes explain less than half of this, and the remainder is unexplained. V, J and clone size were drawn from that table, and D and trimming were deduced from the DNA. In all, the sample holds about 95,000 clones, and under 90% of those were seen once. Around 2.9% of the sample goes to the ten largest clones.

Material: blood, obtained before dendritic cell vaccination. The chain links TRBV2 with TRBJ2-7, with 7 bases aligning to TRBD2. The source is a human donor with glioblastoma. The DNA sequence follows: TGTGCCAGCAGCCCAAGCGGACTAGGTTACGAGCAGTACTTC. It translates to CASSPSGLGYEQYF.